These T cell receptor beta chains were read from a single sample in a study of blood T cell repertoires in COVID-19. Sequencing was performed with immunoSEQ multiplex PCR; in TCRdb, only in-frame clones are kept and a portion is missing. The table lists tens of thousands of clones, around 75% of them singletons. Specimen: peripheral blood. The receptors were sampled from an elderly man with acute or convalescent COVID-19. Both conserved end residues are part of each CDR3. The D gene is left open where the match is weak. Part of the rows lack a size; the others show once, few, many or a class for expanded clones.

len	j_gene	abundance	d_gene	v_gene	CDR3aa	CDR3nt
15	TRBJ2-5	.	.	TRBV29-1	CSVEDSGASRETQYF	TGCAGCGTTGAAGATTCGGGAGCTAGCAGAGAGACCCAGTACTTC
14	TRBJ2-7	.	TRBD2	TRBV19	CASSTIAGVGEQYF	TGTGCCAGTAGTACAATAGCGGGAGTAGGCGAGCAGTACTTC
14	TRBJ2-5	.	.	TRBV11-2	CASSLAVHLETQYF	TGTGCCAGCAGCTTAGCCGTACATCTGGAGACCCAGTACTTC
15	TRBJ2-1	.	.	TRBV11-2	CASSIIQGGDNEQFF	TGTGCCAGCAGTATAATACAGGGGGGGGACAATGAGCAGTTCTTC
16	TRBJ2-7	few	.	TRBV2	CASSEGLAVPAYEQYF	TGTGCCAGCAGTGAAGGGTTAGCGGTACCCGCCTACGAGCAGTACTTC
15	TRBJ2-4	.	TRBD2	TRBV28	CASRPAGPRGNIQYF	TGTGCCAGCAGACCAGCGGGACCCCGGGGAAACATTCAGTACTTC
15	TRBJ1-5	once	.	TRBV19	CASSELQGPNQPQHF	TGTGCCAGTAGTGAATTACAGGGCCCCAATCAGCCCCAGCATTTT
14	TRBJ2-6	.	TRBD1	TRBV6-5	CASHRGSGANVLTF	TGTGCCAGCCACAGGGGATCTGGGGCCAACGTCCTGACTTTC
16	TRBJ1-4	once	.	TRBV27	CASSTRTRGSNEKLFF	TGTGCCAGCAGTACCCGAACCAGGGGTTCTAATGAAAAACTGTTTTTT
13	TRBJ2-2	.	.	TRBV2	CAGDQGYTGELFF	TGTGCCGGGGATCAGGGGTACACCGGGGAGCTGTTTTTT
14	TRBJ2-1	.	.	TRBV10-3	CAISESPSSHEQFF	TGTGCCATCAGTGAGAGCCCCTCCTCGCATGAGCAGTTCTTC
15	TRBJ2-7	.	TRBD2	TRBV28	CASSQSGSTSYEQYF	TGTGCCAGCAGTCAAAGCGGGAGTACCTCCTACGAGCAGTACTTC
15	TRBJ2-7	.	.	TRBV11-2	CASSPQSGTSYEQYF	TGTGCCAGCAGCCCTCAATCCGGGACATCCTACGAGCAGTACTTC
14	TRBJ1-5	.	.	TRBV28	CASSLAGSNQPQHF	TGTGCCAGCAGTCTTGCAGGGTCTAATCAGCCCCAGCATTTT
13	TRBJ2-2	.	.	TRBV3-1/TRBV3-2	CASSRLNTGELFF	TGTGCCAGCAGCCGACTCAACACCGGGGAGCTGTTTTTT
15	TRBJ2-2	.	.	TRBV28	CATRRGGTNTGELFF	TGTGCCACACGACGGGGTGGAACGAACACCGGGGAGCTGTTTTTT
14	TRBJ1-6	once	.	TRBV6-5	CASSGGASNSPLHF	TGTGCCAGCAGCGGCGGGGCGAGTAATTCACCCCTCCACTTT
15	TRBJ2-7	few	TRBD1	TRBV24-1	CATSESEDRGHEQYF	TGTGCCACCAGTGAATCCGAGGACAGGGGCCACGAGCAGTACTTC
14	TRBJ2-5	.	.	TRBV14	CASSQDIVQETQYF	TGTGCCAGCAGCCAAGATATAGTTCAAGAGACCCAGTACTTC
15	TRBJ2-5	.	TRBD2	TRBV11-2	CASGRGGRVGETQYF	TGTGCCAGCGGACGGGGCGGGAGAGTCGGAGAGACCCAGTACTTC
11	TRBJ2-2	.	.	TRBV28	CASSFSRELFF	TGTGCCAGCAGTTTTTCTCGGGAGCTGTTTTTT
14	TRBJ1-3	.	.	TRBV5-1	CASSLEPGLNTIYF	TGCGCCAGCAGCTTGGAACCAGGACTAAACACCATATATTTT
15	TRBJ2-1	.	TRBD1	TRBV7-9	CASSLGGGQNNEQFF	TGTGCCAGCAGCTTAGGTGGGGGACAGAACAATGAGCAGTTCTTC
12	TRBJ1-1	once	.	TRBV4-1	CASSGRNTEAFF	TGCGCCAGCAGCGGGAGGAACACTGAAGCTTTCTTT
14	TRBJ1-3	.	TRBD1	TRBV28	CAGTSTGAGNTIYF	TGTGCCGGCACCTCGACAGGGGCTGGAAACACCATATATTTT
13	TRBJ1-1	once	.	TRBV15	CATSRQENTEAFF	TGTGCCACCAGCAGACAGGAGAACACTGAAGCTTTCTTT
18	TRBJ2-2	few	TRBD2	TRBV28	CASRKTQGSGRWAGELFF	TGTGCCAGCAGAAAAACACAGGGTAGCGGGAGATGGGCCGGGGAGCTGTTTTTT
15	TRBJ2-7	.	.	TRBV6-5	CATRRAEGGRYEQYF	TGTGCCACGAGACGGGCTGAAGGGGGTAGGTACGAGCAGTACTTC
16	TRBJ1-1	once	TRBD1	TRBV2	CASSRDRAVMNTEAFF	TGTGCCAGCAGTAGGGACAGGGCGGTTATGAACACTGAAGCTTTCTTT